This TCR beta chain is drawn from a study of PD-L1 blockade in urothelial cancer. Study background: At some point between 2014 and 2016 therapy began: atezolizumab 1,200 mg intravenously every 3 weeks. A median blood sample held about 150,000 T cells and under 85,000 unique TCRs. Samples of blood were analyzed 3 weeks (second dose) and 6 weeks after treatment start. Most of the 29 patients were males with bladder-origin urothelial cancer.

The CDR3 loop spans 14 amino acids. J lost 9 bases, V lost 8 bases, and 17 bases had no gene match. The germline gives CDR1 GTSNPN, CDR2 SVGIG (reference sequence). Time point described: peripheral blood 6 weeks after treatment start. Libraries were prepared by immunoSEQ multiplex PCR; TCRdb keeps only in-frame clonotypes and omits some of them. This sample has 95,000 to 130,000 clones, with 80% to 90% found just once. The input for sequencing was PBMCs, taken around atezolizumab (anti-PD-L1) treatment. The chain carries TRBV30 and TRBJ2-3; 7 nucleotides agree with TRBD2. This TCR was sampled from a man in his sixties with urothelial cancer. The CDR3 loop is CALERGGSLRTQYF. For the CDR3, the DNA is TGTGCCCTGGAAAGGGGAGGGAGTCTAAGGACGCAGTATTTT.